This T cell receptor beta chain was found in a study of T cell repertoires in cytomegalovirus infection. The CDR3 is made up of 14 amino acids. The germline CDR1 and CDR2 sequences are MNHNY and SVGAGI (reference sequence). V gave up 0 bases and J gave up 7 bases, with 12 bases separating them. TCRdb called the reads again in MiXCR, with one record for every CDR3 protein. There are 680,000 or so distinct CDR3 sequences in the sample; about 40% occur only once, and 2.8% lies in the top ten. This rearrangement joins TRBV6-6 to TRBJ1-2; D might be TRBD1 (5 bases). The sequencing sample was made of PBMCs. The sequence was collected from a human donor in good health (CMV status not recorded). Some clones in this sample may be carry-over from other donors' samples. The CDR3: CASSYSRGVSGYTF. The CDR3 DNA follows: TGTGCCAGCAGTTACTCGAGGGGAGTAAGTGGCTACACCTTC.